The 26 T cell receptor beta chains presented below share a single source sample, sequenced in a study of T-cell reconstitution after alpha-beta-depleted transplantation in children. Unique molecular identifiers were used to barcode this TCRbeta library. Each CDR3 protein gets one entry after TCRdb re-called the PCR reads with MiXCR. The table has about 830,000 distinct CDR3 sequences, 15% to 20% seen once; the top ten hold approximately 5%. This sample comprised PBMCs, mostly from graft donor cells, obtained 360 days after TCRalphabeta/CD19-depleted stem cell transplant. These receptors were taken from a male patient younger than 18 who had a stem cell transplant for acute lymphoblastic leukemia, so the T cells may come from the graft donor.

This clonotype was observed a few times. The chain has TRBV7-6 and TRBJ2-7; no clear D. The CDR3 runs 13 residues. V was trimmed by 3 bases and J by 7 bases, leaving 13 bases between them. Looked up from germline, CDR1 is SGHVS and CDR2 is FNYEAQ. CDR3 amino acids: CASSFLGPWEQYF. DNA for the CDR3: TGTGCCAGCAGCTTCCTAGGGCCGTGGGAGCAGTACTTC. Variable domain in full (rest from reference TRBV7-6 and TRBJ2-7): GAGVSQSPRYKVTKRGQDVALRCDPISGHVSLYWYRQALGQGPEFLTYFNYEAQQDKSGLPNDRFSAERPEGSISTLTIQRTEQRDSAMYRCASSFLGPWEQYFGPGTRLTVT.

A few counts support this clonotype. The rearrangement links TRBV3-1 to TRBJ2-7, with D possibly being TRBD2 (6 bases). The CDR3 contains 19 residues. The germline gives CDR1 LGHDT, CDR2 YNNKEL (reference sequence). V lost 0 bases, J lost 3 bases, and 24 bases lay in between. CDR3 nucleotides: TGTGCCAGCAGCCAAGAAGACAAGGGGCTAGCGAGCATTTACTACGAGCAGTACTTC. This gives the protein CASSQEDKGLASIYYEQYF.

This sequence joins TRBV6-1 and TRBJ1-5; TRBD1 matches 11 bases. The CDR3 runs to 15 residues. CDR1 is MNHNS and CDR2 is SASEGT in the germline V gene. Trimming at V came to 6 bases and at J to 3 bases, leaving 4 bases not matched to a gene. The CDR3 nucleotides are TGTGCCAGCAGACGGGACAGGGGGTTCAATCAGCCCCAGCATTTT. Its translation is CASRRDRGFNQPQHF.

This clonotype was detected ten times or more. This rearrangement joins TRBV7-9 to TRBJ2-2; tentative D call: TRBD2 (5 bases). The V end lost 5 bases, the J end lost 0 bases, and 16 bases lay between the germline ends. In germline, CDR1 is SEHNR, CDR2 FQNEAQ (reference sequence). The CDR3 runs 17 residues. The CDR3 coding sequence is TGTGCCAGCAGCCCCCGGGGTTCGACCGCGAACACCGGGGAGCTGTTTTTT. It encodes CASSPRGSTANTGELFF.

V is TRBV7-8 and J is TRBJ2-3; 7 nucleotides match TRBD2. Germline V CDR1 and CDR2: SGHVS, FQNEAQ. The CDR3 consists of 13 residues. Trimming cost V 6 bases and J 2 bases; bases outside gene matches: 2. The CDR3 DNA sequence: TGTGCCAGCAGGCGGGAGCACACAGATACGCAGTATTTT. It translates to CASRREHTDTQYF.

At least ten counts were recorded for this clonotype. This chain joins TRBV29-1 and TRBJ2-1; D gene unclear. CDR3 length: 17 residues. Trimming stripped 5 bases from V and 0 bases from J, with 20 bases between. Germline V lookup: CDR1 SQVTM, CDR2 ANQGSEA. CDR3 amino acids: CSVLRLIGQSSYNEQFF. In nucleotides, the CDR3 is TGCAGCGTTTTAAGATTAATAGGTCAGAGCTCCTACAATGAGCAGTTCTTC.

The chain is built from TRBV7-9 and TRBJ1-2; D possibly corresponds to TRBD1 (6 bases). The CDR3 is 17 residues long. Trimming left V 1 base short and J 0 bases short, with 15 bases between. CDR1 and CDR2 (germline): SEHNR, FQNEAQ (reference sequence). In DNA, the CDR3 is TGTGCCAGCAGCTTAGTCCTGGGGGGCCTAGCTAACTATGGCTACACCTTC. Its translation: CASSLVLGGLANYGYTF.

The chain employs TRBV12-3 or TRBV12-4 and TRBJ2-2; possibly TRBD1 or TRBD2 for D (7 bases each). This CDR3 has 15 amino acids. Trimming took off 7 bases at V and 5 bases at J, with 17 bases between the two ends. The CDR3 is CASTPTGRETGELFF. In DNA form, the CDR3 reads TGTGCCAGCACCCCGACAGGGAGGGAGACCGGGGAGCTGTTTTTT.

There are many counts of this clonotype. This sequence joins TRBV6-1 and TRBJ2-3; D call uncertain. CDR3 length: 13 residues. V was pared by 6 bases and J by 7 bases, with 14 bases between. Germline V lookup: CDR1 MNHNS, CDR2 SASEGT. CDR3 loop: CASSGPVLYTQYF. The CDR3 DNA reads as TGTGCCAGCAGCGGACCGGTGCTGTATACGCAGTATTTT.

This clonotype was found a few times. This chain links TRBV7-6 with TRBJ2-7; unclear D gene. Germline V gene lookup returns CDR1 SGHVS and CDR2 FNYEAQ. Trimming left V 2 bases short and J 3 bases short, with 11 bases between. The CDR3 contains 14 residues. The CDR3 DNA reads as TGTGCCAGCAGCTTAATAGGAGAGGACTACGAGCAGTACTTC. It specifies CASSLIGEDYEQYF.

The V gene is TRBV6-5, the J gene TRBJ2-7, with D maybe TRBD2 (5 bases). Germline assignment: CDR1 MNHEY and CDR2 SVGAGI. V was trimmed by 1 base and J by 4 bases, leaving 11 bases between them. The length of the CDR3 is 14 residues. CDR3 nucleotide sequence: TGTGCCAGCAGTTACTTCCGGGGTATGTACGAGCAGTACTTC. It codes for CASSYFRGMYEQYF.

This clonotype was detected only a few times. CDR3 in DNA: TGTGCCAGCAGCTTAGTTTCCAGGGGGATGGTAGATACGCAGTATTTT. It is translated as CASSLVSRGMVDTQYF. The chain recombines TRBV11-2 with TRBJ2-3; 7 bases are shared with TRBD1. Germline-derived CDR1 and CDR2 are SGHAT and FQNNGV. The CDR3 has 16 residues. Trimming at V came to 1 base and at J to 5 bases, leaving 9 bases not matched to a gene. Variable domain in full (rest from reference TRBV11-2 and TRBJ2-3): EAGVAQSPRYKIIEKRQSVAFWCNPISGHATLYWYQQILGQGPKLLIQFQNNGVVDDSQLPKDRFSAERLKGVDSTLKIQPAKLEDSAVYLCASSLVSRGMVDTQYFGPGTRLTVL.

This clonotype was found a few times. V gene TRBV7-3 combines with J gene TRBJ2-1; 7 positions agree with TRBD1. This CDR3 has 16 residues. Trimming cost V 2 bases and J 4 bases; bases outside gene matches: 8. Germline CDR1 is SGHTA and CDR2 is FQGTGA. The CDR3 DNA is TGTGCCAGCAGCTTAGGGTGGCCGGACAGGTACAATGAGCAGTTCTTC. This encodes CASSLGWPDRYNEQFF.

A few counts support this clonotype. This chain connects TRBV2 to TRBJ2-5; D is undetermined. The V end was cut by 3 bases, the J end by 3 bases, with 11 bases between. This CDR3 is 14 amino acids long. The germline CDR1 and CDR2 sequences are SNHLY and FYNNEI. The CDR3 spells CASSDRRPKETQYF. CDR3 nucleotides: TGTGCCAGCAGTGATCGCCGGCCTAAAGAGACCCAGTACTTC.

This clonotype has a count of ten or more. J is TRBJ2-5 and V is TRBV12-3 or TRBV12-4, with 10 nucleotides matching TRBD2. This CDR3 contains 14 residues. J lost 7 bases, V lost 8 bases, and 10 bases had no gene match. The CDR3 sequence: CASSPLSGRRTQYF. The CDR3, as DNA: TGTGCCAGCTCTCCTCTTAGCGGGAGGCGGACCCAGTACTTC.

The chain employs TRBV12-3 or TRBV12-4 and TRBJ2-5; D gene uncertain. The CDR3 covers 13 residues. V lost 5 bases to trimming and J lost 0 bases, with 7 bases between them. CDR3 residues: CASSMSYQETQYF. The CDR3 DNA reads as TGTGCCAGCAGTATGTCGTACCAAGAGACCCAGTACTTC.

This clonotype was recorded once. This chain connects TRBV3-1 to TRBJ2-4; 11 bases are a match to TRBD1. The CDR3 contains 15 residues. The V and J ends lost 3 bases and 9 bases, in that order; junction bases with no gene match: 7. Germline CDR1 reads LGHDT; CDR2 reads YNNKEL (reference sequence). The CDR3, as DNA: TGTGCCAGCAGCCAGCCGGGACAGGGGGATATCATTCAGTACTTC. Translation: CASSQPGQGDIIQYF.

The chain uses TRBV4-1 and TRBJ2-2, with D possibly being TRBD2 (6 bases). This CDR3 has 19 residues. The germline V gene encodes CDR1 MGHRA and CDR2 YSYEKL. V gave up 2 bases and J gave up 0 bases, with 19 bases separating them. The CDR3 nucleotides read TGCGCCAGCAGCCAATCTAGCGATGGGAGAAGTCCGAACACCGGGGAGCTGTTTTTT. This sequence encodes CASSQSSDGRSPNTGELFF.

At least ten counts were recorded for this clonotype. V usage is TRBV20-1 and J usage is TRBJ2-1, with 9 bases matching TRBD2. This CDR3 comprises 14 residues. V lost 3 bases and J lost 6; bases outside the gene matches: 6. Germline assignment: CDR1 DFQATT and CDR2 SNEGSKA (reference sequence). The CDR3, as DNA: TGCAGTGCTAGGCGGCGGGAGGGCCTCAATGAGCAGTTCTTC. Its protein product is CSARRREGLNEQFF.

This clonotype was found a few times. The chain joins TRBV12-3 or TRBV12-4 to TRBJ1-4; 10 bases agree with TRBD1. V shed 5 bases and J 5 bases; nucleotides not matched to a gene: 2. CDR3 length equals 14 residues. This CDR3 reads CASSGTGANEKLFF. CDR3 bases: TGTGCCAGCAGTGGGACAGGGGCAAATGAAAAACTGTTTTTT.

This chain links TRBV7-9 with TRBJ2-3; D remains ambiguous. The CDR3 spans 14 residues. Looked up from germline, CDR1 is SEHNR and CDR2 is FQNEAQ (reference sequence). The V end lost 1 base, the J end lost 11 bases, and 16 bases lay between the germline ends. CDR3 amino acids: CASSLGGSGPGQYF. The CDR3 region has the DNA TGTGCCAGCAGCTTAGGAGGAAGTGGGCCTGGGCAGTATTTT.

The chain carries TRBV20-1 and TRBJ1-1; D is perhaps TRBD1 (5 bases). The V end lost 7 bases, the J end lost 7 bases, and 13 bases lay between the germline ends. Germline V CDR1 and CDR2: DFQATT, SNEGSKA (reference sequence). This CDR3 is built from 11 residues. Written as DNA, the CDR3 is TGCAGTGGGGGGAATAGCGGTGAAGCTTTCTTT. Amino acids: CSGGNSGEAFF.

The chain uses TRBV4-1 and TRBJ1-1; a possible D gene is TRBD1 (6 bases). CDR3 size: 16 residues. The V gene lost 2 bases and the J gene lost 2 bases, with 15 bases spanning the gap. CDR1 is MGHRA, CDR2 YSYEKL, per germline. CDR3 DNA sequence: TGCGCCAGCAGCCAACCTCCCGGGGGGCTCAACACTGAAGCTTTCTTT. Protein product: CASSQPPGGLNTEAFF.

This clonotype was seen more than once but under ten times. This chain joins TRBV29-1 and TRBJ2-7; D unclear. The length of the CDR3 is 11 residues. Germline V gene data show CDR1 as SQVTM and CDR2 as ANQGSEA. The germline V and J ends were trimmed by 4 bases and 3 bases, with 7 bases remaining between them. CDR3 sequence (DNA): TGCAGCGTTGGGACCTACTACGAGCAGTACTTC. This codes for CSVGTYYEQYF.

For the CDR3, the DNA is TGTGCCATCGATCGTGGCGGGGCCACAGATACGCAGTATTTT. Protein: CAIDRGGATDTQYF. The chain employs TRBV10-3 and TRBJ2-3; possible D gene TRBD2, 6 bases. Trimming took 8 bases from V and 2 from J, leaving 14 bases between them. Germline V gene sequence: CDR1 ENHRY, CDR2 SYGVKD. The CDR3 loop spans 14 amino acids.

This chain joins TRBV5-1 and TRBJ2-7; D is possibly TRBD2 (5 bases). The germline V gene has CDR1 SGHRS and CDR2 YFSETQ. The length of the CDR3 is 13 residues. V lost 5 bases, J lost 4 bases, and 13 bases lay in between. The CDR3 is CASRTDWLYEQYF. Here the CDR3 DNA reads TGCGCCAGCAGAACGGACTGGTTATACGAGCAGTACTTC. Supplemented by reference TRBV5-1 and TRBJ2-7, the full variable domain reads KAGVTQTPRYLIKTRGQQVTLSCSPISGHRSVSWYQQTPGQGLQFLFEYFSETQRNKGNFPGRFSGRQFSNSRSEMNVSTLELGDSALYLCASRTDWLYEQYFGPGTRLTVT.